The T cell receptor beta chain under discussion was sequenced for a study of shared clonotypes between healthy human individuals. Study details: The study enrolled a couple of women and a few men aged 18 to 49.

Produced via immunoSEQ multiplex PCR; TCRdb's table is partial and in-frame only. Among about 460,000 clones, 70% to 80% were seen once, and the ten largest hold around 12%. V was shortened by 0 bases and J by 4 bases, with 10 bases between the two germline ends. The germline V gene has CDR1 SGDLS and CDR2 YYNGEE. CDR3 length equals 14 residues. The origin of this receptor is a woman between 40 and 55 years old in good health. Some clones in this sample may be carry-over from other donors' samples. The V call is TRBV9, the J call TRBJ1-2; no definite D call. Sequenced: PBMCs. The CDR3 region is CASSVGTRPYGYTF. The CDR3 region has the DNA TGTGCCAGCAGCGTAGGAACAAGACCCTATGGCTACACCTTC.